The 19 T cell receptor beta chains below come from one sample, sequenced in a study of T cell responses to AZD1222 COVID-19 vaccine. Assay: immunoSEQ multiplex PCR; the TCRdb copy retains only in-frame clones and omits some. The repertoire holds about 110,000 clones, with about 89% as singletons. The sequences come from peripheral blood, collected on day 0 of AZD1222 vaccination. Receptors originate from an adult in good health.

The V call is TRBV5-4, the J call TRBJ1-4; weak D call: TRBD1 (6 bases). Germline V CDR1 and CDR2: SGHNT, YYREEE (reference sequence). Trimming stripped 0 bases from V and 3 bases from J, with 12 bases between. The CDR3 loop spans 16 amino acids. The CDR3 bases are TGTGCCAGCAGCTTGGCAGGGGAAAGATCTAATGAAAAACTGTTTTTT. Translation: CASSLAGERSNEKLFF. The full variable domain, its missing parts supplied by reference TRBV5-4 and TRBJ1-4, is ETGVTQSPTHLIKTRGQQVTLRCSSQSGHNTVSWYQQALGQGPQFIFQYYREEENGRGNFPPRFSGLQFPNYSSELNVNALELDDSALYLCASSLAGERSNEKLFFGSGTQLSVL.

The chain uses TRBV18 and TRBJ1-2; D may be TRBD1 (5 bases). Trimming removed 0 bases from V and 2 bases from J, with 10 bases in between. Germline assignment: CDR1 KGHSH and CDR2 LQKENI. This CDR3 contains 15 residues. CDR3 protein: CASSPPPDTNYGYTF. CDR3 in DNA: TGTGCCAGCTCACCACCCCCGGACACCAACTATGGCTACACCTTC.

The chain links TRBV27 to TRBJ1-1, with 7 positions matching TRBD1. Looked up from germline, CDR1 is MNHEY and CDR2 is SMNVEV (reference sequence). Trimming at V came to 3 bases and at J to 5 bases, leaving 6 bases not matched to a gene. This CDR3 spans 14 amino acids. The CDR3 bases are TGTGCCAGCAGTTTCCGAACAGGGGAGACTGAAGCTTTCTTT. The encoded protein is CASSFRTGETEAFF.

This sequence joins TRBV5-5 and TRBJ2-1, with TRBD2 matching over 8 bases. The V gene's germline CDR1 is SGHKS and CDR2 YYEKEE (reference sequence). This CDR3 is built from 15 residues. Trimming took 2 bases from V and 7 from J; bases not matched to a gene: 8. CDR3 bases: TGTGCCAGCAGCTTAGGGACTAGTGGTTGGAATGAGCAGTTCTTC. It encodes CASSLGTSGWNEQFF.

V usage is TRBV18 and J usage is TRBJ1-1, with no clear D. V lost 0 bases, J lost 1 base, and 9 bases lay in between. The CDR3 has 15 amino acids. Per germline, CDR1 KGHSH and CDR2 LQKENI. The CDR3 loop is CASSPPDGSNTEAFF. The CDR3, as DNA: TGTGCCAGCTCACCACCTGACGGGTCGAACACTGAAGCTTTCTTT. The variable domain in full, completed from reference TRBV18 and TRBJ1-1, reads NAGVMQNPRHLVRRRGQEARLRCSPMKGHSHVYWYRQLPEEGLKFMVYLQKENIIDESGMPKERFSAEFPKEGPSILRIQQVVRGDSAAYFCASSPPDGSNTEAFFGQGTRLTVV.

The chain uses TRBV28 and TRBJ2-3, with D hard to call. V shed 5 bases and J shed 0 bases, with 6 bases lying between them. The CDR3 contains 13 residues. CDR1 is MDHEN, CDR2 SYDVKM, per germline. In DNA form, the CDR3 reads TGTGCCAGCAGTCCTCCGAGCACAGATACGCAGTATTTT. This translates into CASSPPSTDTQYF.

This clone has only one observation. V is TRBV10-3 and J is TRBJ2-2, with D perhaps TRBD1 (6 bases). V lost 5 bases, J lost 0 bases, and 13 bases lay in between. CDR3 length: 16 amino acids. In germline, CDR1 is ENHRY, CDR2 SYGVKD. This CDR3 reads CAISSPEGANTGELFF. The CDR3 nucleotides read TGTGCCATCAGTTCCCCAGAGGGGGCGAACACCGGGGAGCTGTTTTTT.

This sequence joins TRBV6-5 and TRBJ1-2; weak D call: TRBD1 (5 bases). Germline values: CDR1 MNHEY, CDR2 SVGAGI. The CDR3 length is 14 residues. V lost 7 bases to trimming and J lost 7 bases, with 19 bases between them. DNA of the CDR3: TGTGCCAGCATAGAGTATCAGGGAAATTTTGGCTACACCTTC. Its translation is CASIEYQGNFGYTF.

This chain uses TRBV11-3 with TRBJ1-2, with D perhaps matching TRBD1 (6 bases). Trimming took 4 bases from V and 2 from J, leaving 8 bases between them. Germline V CDR1 and CDR2: SGHNT, YENEEA. CDR3 length: 13 amino acids. CDR3 in amino acids: CASSSQGNYGYTF. The CDR3, as DNA: TGTGCCAGCAGCTCACAGGGAAACTATGGCTACACCTTC.

This chain joins TRBV6-4 and TRBJ2-3; 7 nucleotides match TRBD2. This CDR3 comprises 16 residues. Germline trimming cut 1 base from V and 3 bases from J; bases unmatched to any gene: 7. Germline CDR1 and CDR2: MRHNA and SNTAGT. DNA for the CDR3: TGTGCCAGCAGTGACTGGGGAGGGAGTCGAACAGATACGCAGTATTTT. Translation gives CASSDWGGSRTDTQYF.

The V call is TRBV7-9, the J call TRBJ2-1, with 8 nucleotides matching TRBD2. There are 14 residues in the CDR3. Germline trimming cut 7 bases from V and 5 bases from J; bases unmatched to any gene: 7. Germline CDR1 SEHNR, CDR2 FQNEAQ (reference sequence). CDR3 protein: CASTKGTRDNEQFF. In nucleotides, the CDR3 is TGTGCCAGCACCAAAGGGACTAGAGACAATGAGCAGTTCTTC.

The gene calls are TRBV5-4 and TRBJ2-5; 9 positions agree with TRBD2. CDR1 is SGHNT and CDR2 is YYREEE in the germline V gene (reference sequence). V gave up 4 bases and J gave up 2 bases; unmatched junction bases: 6. The CDR3 loop spans 15 amino acids. This chain's CDR3 is CASSRLAGLQETQYF. CDR3 coding DNA: TGTGCCAGCAGCAGGCTAGCGGGGCTGCAAGAGACCCAGTACTTC.

V is TRBV20-1 and J is TRBJ2-3; 10 bases match TRBD1. CDR3 length: 16 amino acids. The J segment lost 2 bases and the V segment lost 6 bases, leaving 11 bases of the junction unmatched. Germline-derived CDR1 and CDR2 are DFQATT and SNEGSKA (reference sequence). The CDR3: CSASPWTGGLTDTQYF. The CDR3, as DNA: TGCAGTGCCAGTCCGTGGACAGGGGGACTCACAGATACGCAGTATTTT.

The V gene is TRBV4-3, the J gene TRBJ2-1; possibly TRBD2 for D (6 bases). This CDR3 is built from 16 residues. Trimming removed 0 bases at V and 6 bases at J, with 15 bases between. Germline V lookup: CDR1 LGHNA, CDR2 YSLEER. As DNA, the CDR3 is TGCGCCAGCAGCCAAGAAGCGGGCATTAGGATCAATGAGCAGTTCTTC. Its translation: CASSQEAGIRINEQFF.

The count of this clone is one. The J gene is TRBJ1-3, the V gene TRBV13; D not certain. The CDR3 is 16 amino acids. Per germline, CDR1 PRHDT and CDR2 FYEKMQ (reference sequence). V lost 2 bases to trimming and J lost 0 bases, with 11 bases between them. CDR3 residues: CASSLNPMDSGNTIYF. In DNA form, the CDR3 reads TGTGCCAGCAGCTTAAACCCCATGGACTCTGGAAACACCATATATTTT.

This chain connects TRBV27 to TRBJ2-1; TRBD2 aligns across 8 bases. The CDR3 spans 14 residues. The V gene end was trimmed by 6 bases and the J gene end by 3 bases; junction bases not matched to a gene: 4. Germline V gene lookup returns CDR1 MNHEY and CDR2 SMNVEV (reference sequence). The CDR3 DNA reads as TGTGCCAGCAGCCGGGAGGGCCACTACAATGAGCAGTTCTTC. Residues: CASSREGHYNEQFF.

This chain connects TRBV19 to TRBJ2-3, with 8 bases fitting TRBD1. The CDR3 covers 17 residues. Per the germline V gene, CDR1 is LNHDA and CDR2 is SQIVND (reference sequence). Trimming took 6 bases from V and 4 from J; bases not matched to a gene: 15. For the CDR3, the DNA is TGTGCCAGTAGCCCGCTTGGACAGGGAGGATTTCCAGATACGCAGTATTTT. Amino acids: CASSPLGQGGFPDTQYF.

V and J are TRBV7-2 and TRBJ2-7; the D call may be TRBD1 or TRBD2 (5 bases each). V lost 10 bases, J lost 6 bases, and 19 bases lay in between. The CDR3 contains 13 residues. Germline loops: CDR1 SGHTA, CDR2 FQGNSA. CDR3 DNA sequence: TGTGCCACCGCTGGGGGTCCTCTCCTCGAGCAGTACTTC. As protein: CATAGGPLLEQYF. The full variable domain, with the rest looked up from reference TRBV7-2 and TRBJ2-7, is GAGVSQSPSNKVTEKGKDVELRCDPISGHTALYWYRQSLGQGLEFLIYFQGNSAPDKSGLPSDRFSAERTGGSVSTLTIQRTQQEDSAVYLCATAGGPLLEQYFGPGTRLTVT.

The chain has TRBV3-1 (or the pseudogene TRBV3-2) and TRBJ2-3, with TRBD2 matching 10 bases. V lost 1 base and J lost 0; bases outside the gene matches: 13. Germline V lookup: CDR1 LGHDT, CDR2 YNNKEL (reference sequence). CDR3 length equals 20 residues. CDR3 loop: CASSQVLAQLAGPSTDTQYF. For the CDR3, the DNA is TGTGCCAGCAGCCAAGTCTTGGCGCAACTAGCGGGACCTAGCACAGATACGCAGTATTTT.